The 23 T cell receptor beta chains given below trace back to one sample, sequenced in a study of CD8+CD57+ T cells in acquired aplastic anemia. Whoever was chosen for sequencing had shown CD8+CD57+ cell expansion by flow cytometry. Profiles of TCR beta VDJ and CDR3 were generated from a genomic DNA template. TCRdb redid the calling of the reads with MiXCR, one entry per CDR3 protein. The profile shows 260,000 or so distinct CDR3 sequences, more than 45% of them singletons. Sequences were obtained from sorted CD4+, CD8+, or CD8+CD57+ T cells (not recorded which) from PBMCs. The receptors originated from a human donor with aplastic anemia.

This rearrangement joins TRBV30 to TRBJ2-3; 12 bases are a match to TRBD1. V trimming: 2 bases; J trimming: 3 bases; junction bases outside the gene matches: 6. The CDR3 totals 16 residues. Germline assignment: CDR1 GTSNPN and CDR2 SVGIG (reference sequence). The CDR3 loop reads CAWSTPGQGATDTQYF. CDR3 nucleotides: TGTGCCTGGAGTACCCCGGGACAGGGGGCGACAGATACGCAGTATTTT.

This clonotype was seen more than once but under ten times. A much larger clone is a single base away; this may be a read error. J is TRBJ1-2 and V is TRBV6-1; a weak D match, TRBD1 (5 bases). The germline V and J ends were trimmed by 6 bases and 4 bases, with 12 bases remaining between them. Germline loops: CDR1 MNHNS, CDR2 SASEGT. The CDR3 runs 13 residues. CDR3 sequence (DNA): TGTGCCAGCAGGCAAGTACAGGTCTATGGCTACACCTTC. Protein sequence: CASRQVQVYGYTF.

This clonotype was counted ten times or more. The chain has TRBV7-9 and TRBJ2-3; D unclear. The V gene's germline CDR1 is SEHNR and CDR2 FQNEAQ (reference sequence). The CDR3 totals 18 residues. Trimming shortened V by 4 bases and J by 6 bases, and 26 bases separated the two germline ends. Here the CDR3 reads CASSSTDVLYGIRDTQYF. CDR3 nucleotides: TGTGCCAGCAGCTCCACCGATGTCCTCTACGGCATTCGGGATACGCAGTATTTT.

V gene TRBV27 combines with J gene TRBJ2-7, with D perhaps TRBD1 (5 bases). V was shortened by 0 bases and J by 2 bases, with 17 bases between the two germline ends. The germline V gene has CDR1 MNHEY and CDR2 SMNVEV (reference sequence). This CDR3 has 17 amino acids. CDR3 coding DNA: TGTGCCAGCAGTTTATCGTGGCTAGGGGTACCCGCCTACGAGCAGTACTTC. The encoded protein is CASSLSWLGVPAYEQYF.

This clonotype was recorded many times. This chain uses TRBV19 with TRBJ1-5; TRBD1 aligns across 9 bases. CDR1 LNHDA and CDR2 SQIVND come from the germline V gene (reference sequence). V shed 9 bases, J shed 4 bases, and the junction held 10 bases outside the gene matches. This CDR3 is 15 amino acids long. This CDR3 reads CASTLQGAYNQPQHF. The CDR3 DNA reads as TGTGCCAGCACGTTACAGGGGGCCTATAATCAGCCCCAGCATTTT.

This clonotype was seen a handful of times. The chain has TRBV27 and TRBJ1-1, with TRBD1 matching over 7 bases. Germline CDR1 and CDR2: MNHEY and SMNVEV (reference sequence). J gave up 7 bases and V 7 bases, and 6 bases lay outside the gene matches. The CDR3 has 12 residues. The CDR3 region is CASIKQGFEAFF. The CDR3 nucleotides read TGTGCCAGCATCAAACAGGGGTTTGAAGCTTTCTTT.

This clonotype was picked up many times. V is TRBV7-3 and J is TRBJ2-1; possible D gene TRBD2, 5 bases. Germline CDR1 is SGHTA and CDR2 is FQGTGA. The V gene lost 4 bases and the J gene lost 8 bases, with 12 bases spanning the gap. There are 13 residues in the CDR3. The CDR3 bases are TGTGCCAGCAGCTCGGACTTTCAGGATGAGCAGTTCTTC. It encodes CASSSDFQDEQFF.

This chain links TRBV11-2 with TRBJ2-1; D is possibly TRBD1 (5 bases). This CDR3 spans 18 amino acids. Germline lookup yields CDR1 SGHAT and CDR2 FQNNGV. V was cut by 1 base and J by 0 bases, with 16 bases left in between. CDR3 DNA sequence: TGTGCCAGCAGCTTAGGTGCAGGATGGACAAGCTCCTACAATGAGCAGTTCTTC. It encodes CASSLGAGWTSSYNEQFF.

This clonotype came up many times. V and J are TRBV20-1 and TRBJ2-1; 9 nucleotides line up with TRBD2. CDR1 DFQATT and CDR2 SNEGSKA come from the germline V gene (reference sequence). The CDR3 has 15 amino acids. V lost 0 bases and J lost 4; bases outside the gene matches: 4. The chain's CDR3 is CSARELREGYNEQFF. CDR3 sequence (DNA): TGCAGTGCTAGAGAATTGCGGGAGGGTTACAATGAGCAGTTCTTC.

This clonotype was seen repeatedly, ten times or more. The J gene is TRBJ1-1, the V gene TRBV6-1; no firm D call. This CDR3 is 12 amino acids long. V gave up 3 bases and J gave up 3 bases, with 5 bases separating them. Germline V gene lookup returns CDR1 MNHNS and CDR2 SASEGT. The CDR3 DNA reads TGTGCCAGCAGTGACGGCTACACTGAAGCTTTCTTT. Amino acid sequence: CASSDGYTEAFF.

The chain combines TRBV4-1 with TRBJ1-1, with a weak D call TRBD1 (5 bases). Trimming stripped 0 bases from V and 0 bases from J, with 11 bases between. The germline CDR1 and CDR2 sequences are MGHRA and YSYEKL. CDR3 size: 16 residues. The CDR3 sequence: CASSQDPTDMNTEAFF. The CDR3 DNA sequence: TGCGCCAGCAGCCAAGATCCGACAGATATGAACACTGAAGCTTTCTTT.

This chain uses TRBV9 with TRBJ1-3; 7 nucleotides line up with TRBD1. The length of the CDR3 is 17 residues. V dropped 3 bases and J dropped 0; count of bases not matched to a gene: 9. Germline values: CDR1 SGDLS, CDR2 YYNGEE. CDR3 sequence reads: CASSERVGQTSGNTIYF. The CDR3 DNA reads as TGTGCCAGCAGCGAGAGAGTGGGACAGACCTCTGGAAACACCATATATTTT.

The J gene is TRBJ1-5, the V gene TRBV7-8; no reliable D call. Trimming took 1 base from V and 0 from J, leaving 10 bases between them. The V gene's germline CDR1 is SGHVS and CDR2 FQNEAQ. The CDR3 is made up of 16 amino acids. CDR3 bases: TGTGCCAGCAGCTTAGTGGGGAGGAATAGCAATCAGCCCCAGCATTTT. Translating it yields CASSLVGRNSNQPQHF.

To note about this clonotype: This clone may be a read error of a much larger clone one base away. The chain carries TRBV9 and TRBJ2-2, with D possibly matching TRBD2 (6 bases). The CDR3 loop spans 15 amino acids. V was cut by 4 bases and J by 4 bases, with 14 bases left in between. From germline, CDR1 is SGDLS and CDR2 YYNGEE. The CDR3 loop is CASSFNGSLTGELFF. Here the CDR3 DNA reads TGTGCCAGCAGCTTTAACGGGAGTCTCACCGGGGAGCTGTTTTTT.

This clonotype was seen more than once but under ten times. V is TRBV7-9 and J is TRBJ2-7; no reliable D call. The germline V gene has CDR1 SEHNR and CDR2 FQNEAQ (reference sequence). The CDR3 consists of 11 residues. Trimming cost V 7 bases and J 5 bases, with 9 bases left between them. Here the CDR3 reads CASTGMDEQYF. The CDR3 region has the DNA TGTGCCAGCACTGGTATGGACGAGCAGTACTTC.

Comments on this clonotype: A much larger clone differs by one base, so this may be a read error. This sequence joins TRBV5-1 and TRBJ1-1; perhaps TRBD1 as D (5 bases). The CDR3 spans 14 residues. CDR1 is SGHRS and CDR2 is YFSETQ in the germline V gene. The CDR3 spells CASSPQGGNTEAFF. In DNA, the CDR3 is TGTGCCAGCAGTCCCCAGGGAGGGAACACTGAAGCTTTCTTT.

This clonotype occurred a few times. The chain has TRBV10-3 and TRBJ2-3; TRBD1 matches at 10 bases. CDR1 and CDR2 from the germline V gene are ENHRY and SYGVKD. CDR3 length: 13 amino acids. V shed 10 bases and J 4 bases; nucleotides not matched to a gene: 5. As DNA, the CDR3 is TGTGCCAACCGACAGGGGGCAGCAGATACGCAGTATTTT. Translation: CANRQGAADTQYF.

This clonotype was counted many times. The rearrangement links TRBV4-3 to TRBJ1-6; 11 positions agree with TRBD1. The CDR3 has 15 residues. Losses at the gene ends were 3 bases for V and 12 bases for J; bases not matched to a gene: 7. In germline, CDR1 is LGHNA, CDR2 YSLEER. CDR3 residues: CASSQGRTGGIPLHF. The CDR3 DNA follows: TGCGCCAGCAGCCAGGGGAGGACAGGGGGCATACCCCTCCACTTT.

This clonotype was detected ten times or more. The chain has TRBV5-4 and TRBJ2-2; unclear D gene. The CDR3 loop spans 11 amino acids. V was cut by 4 bases and J by 7 bases, with 5 bases left in between. Looked up from germline, CDR1 is SGHNT and CDR2 is YYREEE (reference sequence). Written as DNA, the CDR3 is TGTGCCAGCAGCCTTTTCGGGGAGCTGTTTTTT. Translating gives CASSLFGELFF.

This clonotype was seen repeatedly, ten times or more. The CDR3 sequence is CASSPLGGSAYNEQFF. For the CDR3, the DNA is TGTGCCAGCAGCCCCTTGGGCGGGTCGGCCTACAATGAGCAGTTCTTC. The chain uses TRBV7-9 and TRBJ2-1, with D possibly being TRBD2 (5 bases). The ends were cut back, 5 bases at V and 2 bases at J, with 16 bases in the middle. The germline V gene encodes CDR1 SEHNR and CDR2 FQNEAQ (reference sequence). This CDR3 contains 16 residues.

This clonotype was recorded many times. V is TRBV7-6 and J is TRBJ1-5; 7 bases map to TRBD1. This CDR3 spans 15 amino acids. Germline V gene lookup returns CDR1 SGHVS and CDR2 FNYEAQ. V gave up 5 bases and J gave up 2 bases; unmatched junction bases: 6. The CDR3: CASSRNRGGNQPQHF. CDR3 DNA sequence: TGTGCCAGCAGCCGCAACAGGGGTGGCAATCAGCCCCAGCATTTT.

This chain joins TRBV2 and TRBJ1-6; TRBD1 matches 8 bases. Germline CDR1 is SNHLY and CDR2 is FYNNEI. The ends lost 6 bases at V and 5 bases at J; junction bases unmatched: 6. This CDR3 has 15 residues. The DNA for the CDR3 is TGTGCCAGCAGGCTGGGACAGGAAAATAATTCACCCCTCCACTTT. Protein product: CASRLGQENNSPLHF.

This clonotype has ten or more counts. V usage is TRBV11-2 and J usage is TRBJ2-7; 9 nucleotides align to TRBD1. V trimming: 7 bases; J trimming: 6 bases; junction bases outside the gene matches: 7. Germline CDR1 reads SGHAT; CDR2 reads FQNNGV. This CDR3 has 13 amino acids. In DNA form, the CDR3 reads TGTGCCAGCAAAACAGGGGGCCTCACCGAGCAGTACTTC. Translation gives CASKTGGLTEQYF.